The clone carrying this T cell receptor (beta chain) was found a few times. Its cognate antigen is unknown. A sample-barcoded 5' primer and a J-beta primer mix were used in a second PCR of about 7 to 12 cycles. TCRdb re-analysed the 5' RACE reads in MiXCR, keeping a single row per CDR3 protein. The sample yields 650,000 to 1,000,000 distinct CDR3 sequences, roughly 35% seen once. The sample belongs to a study of blood T cells in healthy people across ages. Regarding the study as a whole: A roughly linear age-dependent decrease characterized TCR beta diversity per million T cells. Greater diversity and more naive CD4+ cells were seen in long-lived donors than in aged donors.

Each sample provided at least 5 micrograms of extracted total RNA. The V end was cut by 0 bases, the J end by 2 bases, with 8 bases between. The CDR3 runs to 14 residues. Germline V gene data show CDR1 as SGHRS and CDR2 as YFSETQ. Sequences were obtained from blood. The receptor was derived from a man aged 18 to 30 in good health. The chain employs TRBV5-1 and TRBJ1-1; D is unresolved. CDR3 amino acids: CASSLGSGNTEAFF. CDR3 nucleotides: TGCGCCAGCAGCTTGGGGTCGGGTAACACTGAAGCTTTCTTT.